One sample yielded the 13 T cell receptor beta chains listed below, sequenced in a study of blood T cell repertoires in COVID-19. Produced via immunoSEQ multiplex PCR; TCRdb's table is partial and in-frame only. The sample has about 120,000 clones, over 75% seen once. Source material: peripheral blood. Receptor source: a man at least 80 years old with acute or convalescent COVID-19.

The chain combines TRBV4-3 with TRBJ1-2; D ambiguous. The V end was cut by 0 bases, the J end by 0 bases, with 11 bases between. The CDR3 totals 16 residues. The germline V gene has CDR1 LGHNA and CDR2 YSLEER. The CDR3 DNA follows: TGCGCCAGCAGCCAAGATGAGAAAGCTACTAACTATGGCTACACCTTC. Encoded protein: CASSQDEKATNYGYTF.

V is TRBV3-1 (or the pseudogene TRBV3-2) and J is TRBJ2-3; 7 nucleotides agree with TRBD2. The J segment lost 5 bases and the V segment lost 1 base, leaving 6 bases of the junction unmatched. The CDR3 is 15 amino acids. Germline loops: CDR1 LGHDT, CDR2 YNNKEL (reference sequence). This CDR3 reads CASSQGAGRKDTQYF. CDR3 nucleotides: TGTGCCAGCAGCCAAGGAGCGGGACGAAAAGATACGCAGTATTTT.

The rearrangement links TRBV4-3 to TRBJ1-2; the D gene is possibly TRBD1 (6 bases). The V gene's germline CDR1 is LGHNA and CDR2 YSLEER. This CDR3 is 13 amino acids long. V lost 0 bases and J 4 bases, leaving 6 bases between the germline ends. For the CDR3, the DNA is TGCGCCAGCAGCCAAGAAGGGGGCTATGGCTACACCTTC. It yields the protein CASSQEGGYGYTF.

The rearrangement joins TRBV3-1 (or the pseudogene TRBV3-2) to TRBJ2-7; TRBD1 might be the D (5 bases). CDR1 is LGHDT, CDR2 YNNKEL, per germline (reference sequence). Between the trimmed V and J ends, which lost 0 bases and 2 bases, there was a span of 20 bases. The CDR3 totals 18 residues. The CDR3 bases are TGTGCCAGCAGCCAAGATGAGAGGTTGGCAGGGAAAACCTACGAGCAGTACTTC. Translating gives CASSQDERLAGKTYEQYF.

This clone was seen just once. Its ends do not fully match the called genes, so a read error is possible. This chain uses TRBV7-3 with TRBJ2-5, with 9 bases fitting TRBD1. Germline V lookup: CDR1 SGHTA, CDR2 FQGTGA. The CDR3 length is 15 residues. CDR3 nucleotide sequence: TGTGCCAGCAGCTTATCCGGACAGGGGATAGAGGCCCAGTACTTC. Protein product: CASSLSGQGIEAQYF.

The chain employs TRBV11-2 and TRBJ2-1; 9 bases match TRBD1. The V gene's germline CDR1 is SGHAT and CDR2 FQNNGV. This CDR3 is built from 13 residues. Trimming at V came to 5 bases and at J to 9 bases, leaving 5 bases not matched to a gene. In nucleotides, the CDR3 is TGTGCCAGCAGCAAGAACAGGGGGCTTGAGCAGTTCTTC. Its translation is CASSKNRGLEQFF.

The table lists this clone with a few counts. This rearrangement joins TRBV18 to TRBJ1-2; tentatively, D is TRBD1 (6 bases). Looked up from germline, CDR1 is KGHSH and CDR2 is LQKENI. This CDR3 has 13 amino acids. Trimming took off 2 bases at V and 4 bases at J, with 8 bases between the two ends. The DNA of the CDR3 is TGTGCCAGCTCACCAGCGGACAGCTATGGCTACACCTTC. The encoded protein is CASSPADSYGYTF.

The genes are TRBV6-2 or TRBV6-3 and TRBJ2-1; D is perhaps TRBD1 (5 bases). The CDR3 has 16 residues. The germline V gene has CDR1 MNHEY and CDR2 SVGEGT. Trimming removed 5 bases from V and 4 bases from J, with 18 bases in between. The CDR3 region is CASSLTGLLFYNEQFF. CDR3 coding DNA: TGTGCCAGCAGTCTCACAGGCCTCCTTTTTTACAATGAGCAGTTCTTC.

The CDR3 sequence is CASSWTGGYEKLFF. Written as DNA, the CDR3 is TGTGCCAGCAGCTGGACAGGGGGGTATGAAAAACTGTTTTTT. The chain joins TRBV5-5 to TRBJ1-4, with 10 positions matching TRBD1. V trimming: 3 bases; J trimming: 6 bases; junction bases outside the gene matches: 2. The CDR3 is made up of 14 amino acids. CDR1 SGHKS and CDR2 YYEKEE come from the germline V gene (reference sequence).

This chain links TRBV5-8 with TRBJ1-4; D might be TRBD1 (5 bases). V lost 4 bases to trimming and J lost 0 bases, with 16 bases between them. The CDR3 sequence is 17 residues long. Looked up from germline, CDR1 is SGHTS and CDR2 is YDEGEE. The CDR3: CASSPGGVATTNEKLFF. In DNA, the CDR3 is TGTGCCAGCAGCCCGGGAGGGGTAGCCACAACTAATGAAAAACTGTTTTTT. The full variable domain, rest sourced from reference TRBV5-8 and TRBJ1-4, is EAGVTQSPTHLIKTRGQQATLRCSPISGHTSVYWYQQALGLGLQFLLWYDEGEERNRGNFPPRFSGRQFPNYSSELNVNALELEDSALYLCASSPGGVATTNEKLFFGSGTQLSVL.

V gene TRBV7-9 combines with J gene TRBJ2-3; D possibly corresponds to TRBD1 (5 bases). The CDR3 sequence is 17 residues long. The ends were cut back, 0 bases at V and 0 bases at J, with 13 bases in the middle. Germline CDR1 is SEHNR and CDR2 is FQNEAQ (reference sequence). CDR3 nucleotides: TGTGCCAGCAGCTTAGCGTTCACGGCAGGGAGCACAGATACGCAGTATTTT. It yields the protein CASSLAFTAGSTDTQYF. The full variable domain, its missing parts supplied by reference TRBV7-9 and TRBJ2-3, is DTGVSQNPRHKITKRGQNVTFRCDPISEHNRLYWYRQTLGQGPEFLTYFQNEAQLEKSRLLSDRFSAERPKGSFSTLEIQRTEQGDSAMYLCASSLAFTAGSTDTQYFGPGTRLTVL.

The chain employs TRBV10-3 and TRBJ2-7, with TRBD2 identical over 10 bases. CDR1 and CDR2 from the germline V gene are ENHRY and SYGVKD. V trimming: 0 bases; J trimming: 7 bases; junction bases outside the gene matches: 9. The CDR3 length is 16 residues. The CDR3 is CAISESSGRGPTEQYF. As DNA, the CDR3 is TGTGCCATCAGTGAGTCAAGCGGGAGGGGTCCTACGGAGCAGTACTTC.

The V gene is TRBV5-1, the J gene TRBJ1-2; possibly TRBD1 for D (5 bases). CDR1 and CDR2 (germline): SGHRS, YFSETQ. The CDR3 sequence is 15 residues long. Trimming stripped 5 bases from V and 2 bases from J, with 16 bases between. The chain's CDR3 is CASRPADSLNYGYTF. CDR3 in DNA: TGCGCCAGCAGGCCCGCTGACAGTCTCAACTATGGCTACACCTTC.